The sequence of this T cell receptor beta chain was determined in a study of blood T cell repertoires in COVID-19 (dated by TCRdb to the early 2020s). With respect to the entire study: The collaborator samples originated in the United States, Italy and Spain and spanned the acute and convalescent phases of COVID-19. A de-identified subject ID, COVID-19 status, age in years and sex were almost always included in the sample metadata. Where HLA class I and class II types were available, the types were taken from metadata supplied by the sample provider, not from assay-based typing. The repertoires were made available in a free public database intended to serve as a resource for research on the immune response to SARS-CoV-2. The samples were drawn from two sources: the first 160 participants of the ongoing ImmuneRACE study, and over 950 subjects contributed by 6 global collaborators. Subjects who had been exposed to COVID-19, were actively infected with it, or had recovered from it provided the deeply sampled blood TCRbeta repertoires that made up the dataset. The material from the prospective study consisted of cDNA or gDNA derived from T cells, B-cell-depleted T cells, or PBMCs. General findings and caveats noted by the study authors: How much clinical and demographic metadata was included differed by source and by participant, and the metadata was provided uncurated.

V is reduced by 0 bases and J by 9 bases, leaving a spacing of 9 bases between them. The CDR3 runs 13 amino acids, cysteine and phenylalanine included. The retained sequence is limited to the CDR3, 39 bases, with the frame set at the first base. In the germline V gene, CDR1 corresponds to SGHTA and CDR2 to FQGTGA. TCRbeta CDR3 regions were amplified from genomic DNA by means of the immunoSEQ Assay, a bias-controlled multiplex PCR. Concerning the study's data processing: The number of nucleated cells in each sample was estimated from the amplification of reference gene primers within the assay. To quantify the absolute abundance of each unique TCRbeta CDR3 rearrangement, sequence reads were collapsed and filtered. For each sample, productive Simpson clonality was calculated as the square root of Simpson's diversity index across productive rearrangements. The source is immuneACCESS, and TCRdb retained only in-frame sequences with V and J called. Part of the clones is not carried over; for the studies checked, unresolved V genes explain less than half of this, and the remainder is unexplained. D and trimming come from the DNA, and the V and J calls and clone size come from that table. This sample holds 250,000 or so clones; over 65% were observed only once. The ten largest clones capture more than 2.5% of the sample.

Notes on this clone: What this receptor recognizes is not known. No base quality values were provided; no much bigger clone lies one nucleotide off.

Collaborating institutions collected whole blood in K2EDTA tubes following their own protocols. Collaborator samples were shipped for TCRbeta analysis as frozen whole blood, isolated PBMCs, or DNA extracted from either sample type. The sample comprised peripheral blood. This receptor chain uses TRBV7-3 and TRBJ2-1; the D region possibly corresponds to TRBD2 (5 bases align). The sequence was obtained from a woman of 80 years or more with acute or convalescent COVID-19. The sequenced DNA is TGTGCCAGCAGCTTAACTGAGGGAGCTGAGCAGTTCTTC. It codes for CASSLTEGAEQFF.